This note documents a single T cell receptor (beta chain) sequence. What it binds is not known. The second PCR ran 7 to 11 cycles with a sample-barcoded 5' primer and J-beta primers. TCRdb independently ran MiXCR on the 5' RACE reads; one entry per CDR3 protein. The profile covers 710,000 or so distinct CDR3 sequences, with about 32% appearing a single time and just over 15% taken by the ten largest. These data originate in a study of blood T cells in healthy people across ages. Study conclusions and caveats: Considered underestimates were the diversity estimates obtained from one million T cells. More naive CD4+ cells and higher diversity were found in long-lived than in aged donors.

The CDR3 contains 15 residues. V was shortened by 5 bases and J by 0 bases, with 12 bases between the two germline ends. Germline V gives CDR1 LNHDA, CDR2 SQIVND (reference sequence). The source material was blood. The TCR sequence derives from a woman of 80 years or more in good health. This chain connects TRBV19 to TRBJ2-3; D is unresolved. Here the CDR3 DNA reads TGTGCCAGTAGTCTACACGACGGGAGCACAGATACGCAGTATTTT. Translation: CASSLHDGSTDTQYF.